This T cell receptor beta chain was obtained from a study of T cell changes during pregnancy in multiple sclerosis. The ends were cut back, 5 bases at V and 4 bases at J, with 18 bases in the middle. The germline V gene has CDR1 SGHTA and CDR2 FQGNSA. CDR3 length: 16 amino acids. Generated by immunoSEQ multiplex PCR, the TCRdb table keeps only in-frame clones and is missing some. The table records roughly 40,000 clones, roughly 80% of them present only once. This sequence joins TRBV7-2 and TRBJ1-3, with D possibly being TRBD1 (6 bases). Sequenced material: CD4+ T cells from peripheral blood mononuclear cells, taken before pregnancy. The origin of this receptor is a female donor with multiple sclerosis, enrolled in a pregnancy study. CDR3 loop: CASSRGGDPGGNTIYF. The CDR3 DNA reads as TGTGCCAGCAGCCGAGGGGGGGACCCAGGGGGAAACACCATATATTTT.